This TCR beta chain emerged from a study of Ad26.COV2.S vaccination and SARS-CoV-2 variants. Profiling relied on immunoSEQ multiplex PCR, and the TCRdb table lists in-frame clones only, not all of them. The data show some 460,000 clones, 80% to 90% seen once. Trimming removed 0 bases at V and 3 bases at J, with 8 bases between. Germline V lookup: CDR1 SGHNT, CDR2 YYREEE (reference sequence). The CDR3 loop spans 14 amino acids. The treatment is: about 20 received Ad26.COV2.S at low or high dose, single or two shots; 5 received placebo; per-sample allocation not given. Samples came from day 63 after the first vaccine or placebo injection. Boston supplied an adult donor aged 18-55 years.

This receptor was taken from a person aged 18-60 years who received the Ad26.COV2.S COVID-19 vaccine or a placebo. Sequencing used peripheral blood, obtained in a trial of Ad26.COV2.S vaccine versus placebo. J is TRBJ2-3 and V is TRBV5-4; weak D call: TRBD2 (6 bases). In DNA, the CDR3 is TGTGCCAGCAGCTTGGGACTAGGTACAGATACGCAGTATTTT. Its translation is CASSLGLGTDTQYF.